A selection of T cell receptor beta chains follows, all from one sample in a study of cytotoxic CD8 clonotypes in ibrutinib-treated CLL. Assay used: immunoSEQ multiplex PCR; TCRdb lists only in-frame clones, some missing. The profile shows roughly 250,000 clones, around 70% of them singletons. Source: PBMCs, taken after 24 months of ibrutinib treatment. These receptors originate from a human donor with chronic lymphocytic leukemia. Both conserved end residues are part of each CDR3. Expanded clones get a size class; other rows say once, few or many, or leave the size out.

TRBJ2-7 . TRBV30 CAWSVGGYPYEQYF
TRBJ2-3 . TRBV7-3 CASSLAAGGPPDTQYF
TRBJ1-4 . TRBV28 CASSLSAHEKLFF
TRBJ2-1 . TRBV7-9 CASSFSGRASYNEQFF
TRBJ1-1 few TRBV7-3 CASSLQGDTEAFF
TRBJ2-1 . TRBV6-5 CASSRSGRANFF
TRBJ2-1 . TRBV11-3 CASSSRLGGEQFF
TRBJ1-4 . TRBV5-1 CASSLTGSGEKLFF
TRBJ1-1 . TRBV28 CASNHRDTEAFF
TRBJ2-1 . TRBV11-2 CASSLGLALNEQFF
TRBJ1-1 few TRBV7-9 CASSLRWGRMNTEAFF
TRBJ2-7 few TRBV27 CASSVGMGVSYEQYF
TRBJ1-1 . TRBV2 CASRVREGTEAFF
TRBJ2-1 . TRBV4-3 CASSQSPGFEQFF
TRBJ1-4 . TRBV28 CASPPPGQALKDEKLFF
TRBJ2-7 . TRBV27 CASSLRGPLAGYYEQYF
TRBJ1-1 . TRBV29-1 CSVEGQEGSEAFF
TRBJ2-3 . TRBV9 CASSGDTQYF
TRBJ2-5 . TRBV28 CASSPWTGTLETQYF
TRBJ2-2 . TRBV7-6 CASSLASKNTGELFF
TRBJ2-4 . TRBV2 CASNVEEQVGIQYF
TRBJ1-5 . TRBV5-5 CASSSPPQPQHF
TRBJ2-1 . TRBV15 CATSRDRRLAGTNEQFF
TRBJ2-7 . TRBV11-3 CASSSHAGLTYEQYF
TRBJ2-2 . TRBV30 CAWSRASGSLGTVTGELFF
TRBJ2-3 . TRBV2 CASSGVAGGYTDTQYF
TRBJ2-6 . TRBV28 CASSFFRDPSSGANVLTF
TRBJ1-5 . TRBV19 CASSNGGGQPQHF
TRBJ1-5 . TRBV7-9 CASSELGGFNQPQHF
TRBJ2-5 . TRBV25-1 CASSPDSMGGYETQYF
TRBJ2-7 . TRBV19 CASSIEGSGRFYEQYF
TRBJ1-1 . TRBV25-1 CASSGQALFEAFF
TRBJ2-2 . TRBV19 CASSPRQGSTGELFF
TRBJ2-7 . TRBV7-2 CASSSTPGQTYEQYF
TRBJ2-1 . TRBV29-1 CSTTSGRASEQFF
TRBJ2-7 . TRBV5-6 CASSSGTVVYEQYF
TRBJ1-4 . TRBV2 CASSVSGTGEEKLFF
TRBJ1-2 few TRBV5-4 CASSSDRDYGYTF
TRBJ2-1 few TRBV7-3 CASSSQHRLAGGPENNEQFF
TRBJ2-7 . TRBV18 CASSDGPGLVFFQYF
TRBJ2-3 . TRBV9 CASSVAAYDTQYF
TRBJ2-7 . TRBV11-2 CASSLRGTGDYEQYF
TRBJ2-1 . TRBV11-2 CASSPRLGAGGVHEQFF
TRBJ2-2 . TRBV6-5 CASSRAAGGHGELFF
TRBJ2-7 . TRBV4-1 CASSNGTVREQYF
TRBJ2-7 . TRBV5-8 CAISRLRTSGYEQYF
TRBJ2-7 few TRBV7-2 CASSSRKLPYEQYF
TRBJ1-2 few TRBV9 CASSVGGEYGYTF
TRBJ1-1 . TRBV5-1 CASSLGPQGLNTEAFF
TRBJ2-5 . TRBV7-7 CASSQVQQGRETQYF
TRBJ2-1 . TRBV4-3 CASSQVHGQTYNEQFF
TRBJ1-4 . TRBV7-9 CASSLSQKLFF
TRBJ2-1 . TRBV28 CASNLIDRDYNEQFF